The rows below give T cell receptor beta chains drawn from one sample of a study of early T cells in non-severe SARS-CoV-2 infection. TCRdb recomputed calls from the 5' RACE reads with MiXCR, one row per CDR3 protein. The data hold fewer than 50,000 distinct CDR3 sequences, with 5.5% to 7.5% observed a single time. Input material: whole blood. These TCRs come from an adult who was a healthcare worker with PCR-confirmed SARS-CoV-2 infection or an uninfected control (not recorded which). The CDR3 runs from the conserved cysteine through the conserved F or W. A D gene is named only where the DNA matches it firmly. Clone size is given for some rows only: seen once, a few or many times, or a class if the clone is expanded.

j_call	v_call	d_call	clone_size	cdr3_aa	cdr3_nt
TRBJ2-5	TRBV7-2	-	medium-sized	CASNRGATETQYF	TGTGCCAGCAATCGGGGGGCGACGGAGACCCAGTACTTC
TRBJ2-5	TRBV20-1	-	many	CSAGMSGVWQETQYF	TGCAGTGCTGGCATGTCGGGGGTCTGGCAAGAGACCCAGTACTTC
TRBJ2-7	TRBV20-1	-	many	CSARTRLGPYEQYF	TGCAGTGCTAGAACCAGGCTTGGGCCCTACGAGCAGTACTTC
TRBJ1-6	TRBV30	-	few	CAWSPGSSYNSPLHF	TGTGCCTGGAGCCCCGGGAGCTCCTATAATTCACCCCTCCACTTT
TRBJ2-5	TRBV10-1	-	-	CASTASSKTQYF	TGCGCCAGCACGGCTAGTTCAAAGACCCAGTACTTC
TRBJ2-2	TRBV7-3	-	many	CASSLYSVLAPGELFF	TGTGCCAGCAGCCTTTATTCTGTCCTAGCCCCCGGGGAGCTGTTTTTT
TRBJ2-4	TRBV7-2	-	many	CASSLLPGKNIQYF	TGTGCCAGCAGCTTACTCCCGGGCAAAAACATTCAGTACTTC
TRBJ1-1	TRBV5-1	TRBD1	many	CASSRGQGPTEAFF	TGCGCCAGCAGCCGCGGACAGGGTCCCACTGAAGCTTTCTTT
TRBJ2-1	TRBV30	-	many	CAWSGNEQFF	TGTGCCTGGAGTGGGAATGAGCAGTTCTTC
TRBJ2-7	TRBV12-3/TRBV12-4	-	many	CASGFGREGLQYF	TGTGCCAGCGGATTCGGACGGGAAGGATTGCAGTACTTC
TRBJ2-7	TRBV30	-	many	CAWSVLALREQYF	TGTGCCTGGAGTGTACTAGCCCTTCGGGAGCAGTACTTC
TRBJ1-5	TRBV20-1	-	-	CSAGTRGRGGNQPQHF	TGCAGTGCTGGCACGAGGGGCAGGGGAGGCAATCAGCCCCAGCATTTT
TRBJ1-2	TRBV6-5	TRBD1	many	CASKAGGCYGYTF	TGTGCCAGCAAAGCAGGGGGGTGCTATGGCTACACCTTC
TRBJ2-7	TRBV18	-	many	CASSVEYEQYF	TGTGCCAGCTCCGTGGAGTACGAGCAGTACTTC
TRBJ1-1	TRBV30	-	many	CAWSVGDLSEAFF	TGTGCCTGGAGTGTGGGGGACCTTTCGGAAGCTTTCTTT
TRBJ1-1	TRBV30	-	few	CAWNQGLSTEAFF	TGTGCCTGGAATCAGGGTTTGAGCACTGAAGCTTTCTTT
TRBJ2-5	TRBV5-5	-	few	CASSLVFGTWETQYF	TGTGCCAGCAGCTTGGTCTTCGGGACCTGGGAGACCCAGTACTTC
TRBJ2-7	TRBV19	-	many	CASSTGTDFYEQYF	TGTGCCAGTAGCACCGGGACGGATTTCTACGAGCAGTACTTC
TRBJ2-3	TRBV28	TRBD1	few	CASRKTGPQYF	TGTGCCAGCAGGAAGACAGGGCCGCAGTATTTT
TRBJ2-1	TRBV5-1	TRBD2	many	CASSLALAGGNEQFF	TGCGCCAGCAGCTTGGCACTAGCGGGGGGTAATGAGCAGTTCTTC
TRBJ2-7	TRBV6-6	TRBD1	many	CASSRGTGSSYEQYF	TGTGCCAGCAGCCGCGGGACAGGATCCTCCTACGAGCAGTACTTC
TRBJ2-7	TRBV6-2/TRBV6-3	-	many	CASSQDPPPPDAF	TGTGCCAGCAGTCAAGATCCCCCTCCCCCCGATGCGTTC
TRBJ2-2	TRBV10-3	-	-	CAISANTGTGELFF	TGTGCCATCAGTGCAAACACGGGCACCGGGGAGCTGTTTTTT
TRBJ2-1	TRBV20-1	-	-	CSAENRGAGNEQFF	TGCAGTGCAGAGAACCGGGGGGCGGGTAATGAGCAGTTCTTC
TRBJ2-3	TRBV4-3	-	many	CASSQEGAGHTQYF	TGCGCCAGCAGCCAAGAGGGGGCCGGACATACGCAGTATTTT
TRBJ2-3	TRBV2	TRBD1	many	CATATGSSTDTQYF	TGTGCCACCGCGACAGGGAGTAGCACAGATACGCAGTATTTT
TRBJ1-3	TRBV5-6	TRBD1	many	CASSQIARTGRIFGNTIYF	TGTGCCAGCAGCCAAATAGCACGGACAGGGAGGATATTTGGAAACACCATATATTTT
TRBJ2-5	TRBV5-1	-	few	CASSYMARVQETQYF	TGCGCCAGCAGCTACATGGCAAGGGTCCAAGAGACCCAGTACTTC
TRBJ2-5	TRBV29-1	-	-	CSGIQETQYF	TGCAGCGGGATCCAAGAGACCCAGTACTTC
TRBJ1-6	TRBV4-1	-	-	CASSQVESSSYNSPLHF	TGCGCCAGCAGCCAAGTTGAGTCGAGCTCCTATAATTCACCCCTCCACTTT
TRBJ2-7	TRBV27	-	-	CASSFMGGEQYF	TGTGCCAGCAGCTTTATGGGGGGCGAGCAGTACTTC
TRBJ2-3	TRBV11-2	TRBD2	many	CASSRRGTSGGHTQYF	TGTGCCAGCAGCCGCCGAGGGACTAGCGGGGGGCATACGCAGTATTTT
TRBJ2-5	TRBV20-1	-	many	CSAQEGETQYF	TGCAGTGCGCAGGAGGGGGAGACCCAGTACTTC
TRBJ2-1	TRBV20-1	TRBD1	many	CSAIPGQGNNEQFF	TGCAGTGCTATTCCCGGACAGGGAAACAATGAGCAGTTCTTC
TRBJ1-4	TRBV11-2	-	few	CASRLRGGRNEKLFF	TGTGCCAGCAGATTAAGAGGAGGGAGAAATGAAAAACTGTTTTTT
TRBJ2-3	TRBV11-2	-	few	CASSLNRGTDTQYF	TGTGCCAGCAGCTTAAACAGGGGCACAGATACGCAGTATTTT
TRBJ2-7	TRBV6-1	TRBD1	many	CASSEGDSSYEQYF	TGTGCCAGCAGTGAAGGGGACAGCTCCTACGAGCAGTACTTC
TRBJ1-4	TRBV20-1	-	-	CSASVPLNEKLFF	TGCAGTGCTAGTGTGCCTTTGAATGAAAAACTGTTTTTT
TRBJ1-4	TRBV12-3/TRBV12-4	-	many	CASRTDLNEKLFF	TGTGCCAGCAGAACAGACCTTAATGAAAAACTGTTTTTT
TRBJ1-1	TRBV9	-	few	CASSVQDTDTEAFF	TGTGCCAGCAGCGTCCAGGATACGGACACTGAAGCTTTCTTT
TRBJ2-3	TRBV3-2	-	-	CASSQEFAGGADTQYF	-
TRBJ1-4	TRBV6-6	-	few	CASSSDTEAANEKLFF	TGTGCCAGCAGCAGCGACACCGAGGCGGCTAATGAAAAACTGTTTTTT
TRBJ1-2	TRBV6-6	-	few	CASSVDRSYGYTF	TGTGCCAGCAGTGTAGACAGGTCCTATGGCTACACCTTC
TRBJ2-3	TRBV21-1	-	few	CASSKAGQGIADTQYF	TGTGCCAGCAGCAAAGCTGGACAGGGTATAGCAGATACGCAGTATTTT
TRBJ1-6	TRBV27	-	-	CASRSLGSPLHF	TGTGCCAGCAGGTCTCTGGGCTCACCCCTCCACTTT